The 15 T cell receptor beta chains below were found in one sample sequenced in a study of blood T cell repertoires in COVID-19. The method was immunoSEQ multiplex PCR; TCRdb's version includes in-frame clones alone and lacks a portion of them. The table shows some 200,000 clones, with 80% to 90% occurring only once. The sample taken for sequencing was peripheral blood. The receptors shown here come from an older man with acute or convalescent COVID-19.

This rearrangement joins TRBV5-5 to TRBJ2-5, with D tentatively TRBD1 (6 bases). Germline CDR1 SGHKS, CDR2 YYEKEE (reference sequence). The V end was cut by 6 bases, the J end by 5 bases, with 17 bases between. This CDR3 spans 14 amino acids. CDR3 nucleotides: TGTGCCAGCACCTTATCAGGGGTGGAGGAGACCCAGTACTTC. Its translation: CASTLSGVEETQYF.

The V and J genes are TRBV9 and TRBJ2-5, with 12 bases lining up with TRBD2. The CDR3 contains 14 residues. The junction had 3 bases not matched to a gene; V was cut back by 4 bases and J by 5 bases. The germline CDR1 and CDR2 sequences are SGDLS and YYNGEE. This CDR3 reads CASSSGTSGETQYF. DNA for the CDR3: TGTGCCAGCAGCTCTGGGACTAGCGGGGAGACCCAGTACTTC.

The chain is built from TRBV7-3 and TRBJ2-5, with a weak D call TRBD2 (7 bases). V was cut by 1 base and J by 5 bases, with 14 bases left in between. The CDR3 has 15 amino acids. Per the germline V gene, CDR1 is SGHTA and CDR2 is FQGTGA. The CDR3 nucleotides are TGTGCCAGCAGCTTAATGGGGGGGACACAGGAGACCCAGTACTTC. Amino acids: CASSLMGGTQETQYF.

The chain combines TRBV6-2 or TRBV6-3 with TRBJ1-4; 7 nucleotides align to TRBD1. Looked up from germline, CDR1 is MNHEY and CDR2 is SVGEGT. CDR3 length: 16 amino acids. The V segment lost 2 bases and the J segment 5 bases; nucleotides outside the gene matches: 8. CDR3 sequence (DNA): TGTGCCAGCAGTTACATCCCCGGGACAGCGAATGAAAAACTGTTTTTT. Amino acid sequence: CASSYIPGTANEKLFF.

Turning to this clone: Other nucleotide sequences in the sample specify the same CDR3. This chain joins TRBV5-1 and TRBJ1-2, with TRBD1 matching 9 bases. V was clipped by 3 bases and J by 5 bases; unmatched bases: 5. From germline, CDR1 is SGHRS and CDR2 YFSETQ. The CDR3 sequence is 14 residues long. The CDR3 loop reads CASSSGQGSYGYTF. CDR3 in DNA: TGCGCCAGCAGCTCCGGACAGGGGAGTTATGGCTACACCTTC.

This clone was picked up one time. The chain has TRBV18 and TRBJ2-3; 14 bases are a match to TRBD2. There are 16 residues in the CDR3. Germline-derived CDR1 and CDR2 are KGHSH and LQKENI. The J segment lost 5 bases and the V segment lost 3 bases, leaving 4 bases of the junction unmatched. The CDR3 region has the DNA TGTGCCAGCTCACCGCGACTAGCGGGAGGGGGAGATACGCAGTATTTT. Encoded protein: CASSPRLAGGGDTQYF.

The chain employs TRBV30 and TRBJ2-2, with unresolved D. CDR1 and CDR2 from the germline V gene are GTSNPN and SVGIG (reference sequence). The length of the CDR3 is 13 residues. V shed 3 bases and J shed 4 bases, with 9 bases lying between them. The CDR3 region is CAWSQATTGELFF. The CDR3 DNA sequence: TGTGCCTGGAGCCAGGCGACCACCGGGGAGCTGTTTTTT. Based on the CDR3 plus reference TRBV30 and TRBJ2-2, the full variable domain is SQTIHQWPATLVQPVGSPLSLECTVEGTSNPNLYWYRQAAGRGLQLLFYSVGIGQISSEVPQNLSASRPQDRQFILSSKKLLLSDSGFYLCAWSQATTGELFFGEGSRLTVL.

The rearrangement joins TRBV7-3 to TRBJ1-1; unclear D gene. The germline V gene has CDR1 SGHTA and CDR2 FQGTGA. Trimming removed 5 bases from V and 4 bases from J, with 17 bases in between. The CDR3 loop spans 15 amino acids. The CDR3 here is CASSQVAGKGTEAFF. The CDR3 DNA is TGTGCCAGCAGCCAAGTGGCGGGGAAGGGCACTGAAGCTTTCTTT.

J is TRBJ2-1 and V is TRBV5-1; TRBD2 matches 14 bases. Germline V gene lookup returns CDR1 SGHRS and CDR2 YFSETQ. J lost 8 bases, V lost 3 bases, and 7 bases had no gene match. The CDR3 is 16 amino acids. CDR3 loop: CASSSIGTSGRHEQFF. CDR3 nucleotides: TGCGCCAGCAGCTCGATCGGGACTAGCGGGAGACATGAGCAGTTCTTC.

This clone was detected only once. Sequence at one end of the junction differs from germline and may be a read error. The V and J genes are TRBV18 and TRBJ2-7; perhaps TRBD1 as D (6 bases). From germline, CDR1 is KGHSH and CDR2 LQKENI. The CDR3 extends over 16 amino acids. CDR3 loop: CASSPPGTPSSYEQYF. CDR3 nucleotide sequence: TGTGCCAGCTCCCCACCCGGGACACCGAGTAGCTACGAGCAGTACTTC.

This clone was recorded once. The chain employs TRBV6-5 and TRBJ1-2; tentatively, D is TRBD1 (6 bases). The V gene's germline CDR1 is MNHEY and CDR2 SVGAGI. There are 13 residues in the CDR3. The V end lost 8 bases, the J end lost 2 bases, and 12 bases lay between the germline ends. The CDR3 is CASGRGGNYGYTF. CDR3 in DNA: TGTGCCAGCGGTAGGGGGGGAAACTATGGCTACACCTTC.

The V call is TRBV6-1, the J call TRBJ2-7; D uncertain. V was pared by 1 base and J by 5 bases, with 6 bases between. Germline assignment: CDR1 MNHNS and CDR2 SASEGT. This CDR3 is built from 12 residues. CDR3 residues: CASSEVGNEQYV. The CDR3 coding sequence is TGTGCCAGCAGTGAAGTTGGCAACGAGCAGTACGTC.

The CDR3 nucleotides read TGCGCCAGCAGCGATGGACAGTTTTCGGGGGCCAACGTCCTGACTTTC. Translating it yields CASSDGQFSGANVLTF. J is TRBJ2-6 and V is TRBV5-1; TRBD1 might be the D (6 bases). Germline CDR1 is SGHRS and CDR2 is YFSETQ. V was pared by 4 bases and J by 4 bases, with 15 bases between. The CDR3 sequence is 16 residues long.

Only one count was recorded for this clone. The J gene is TRBJ2-2, the V gene TRBV28, with a possible D match to TRBD1 (5 bases). V was cut by 8 bases and J by 1 base, with 8 bases left in between. This CDR3 comprises 13 residues. Germline loops: CDR1 MDHEN, CDR2 SYDVKM. The CDR3 bases are TGTGCCAGCCTGGGGCAGAACACCGGGGAGCTGTTTTTT. This codes for CASLGQNTGELFF.

The chain uses TRBV6-2 or TRBV6-3 and TRBJ2-2, with TRBD2 matching 13 bases. CDR1 and CDR2 (germline): MNHEY, SVGEGT. V shed 5 bases and J 7 bases; nucleotides not matched to a gene: 10. CDR3 length: 17 amino acids. This CDR3 reads CASSRTSGSLLVGELFF. The CDR3 DNA sequence: TGTGCCAGCAGTCGGACTAGCGGGAGCTTGTTAGTCGGGGAGCTGTTTTTT.